These 15 T cell receptor beta chains were all obtained from the same sample, sequenced in a study of blood T cells in healthy people across ages. The authors ran a second PCR of 7 to 11 cycles using a sample-barcoded 5' primer and a J-beta primer mix. TCRdb called the 5' RACE reads again in MiXCR, with one record for every CDR3 protein. The profile shows more than 700,000 distinct CDR3 sequences, more than 35% of them singletons. The sample taken for sequencing was blood. Receptors were obtained from a man older than 75 in good health.

Regarding this clonotype: A much bigger clone sits one base away, suggesting this may be a read error. CDR3 loop: CASSRRSTVNIQYF. In DNA form, the CDR3 reads TGTGCCAGCAGCCGGAGGAGCACGGTAAACATTCAGTACTTC. V gene TRBV7-2 combines with J gene TRBJ2-7, with TRBD2 as a possible D gene (5 bases). The J call may be wrong; the DNA end is better matched by TRBJ2-4. This CDR3 spans 14 amino acids. Germline values: CDR1 SGHTA, CDR2 FQGNSA.

The rearrangement uses TRBV6-5 and TRBJ2-3; the D call may be TRBD1 or TRBD2 (6 bases each). V gave up 5 bases and J gave up 2 bases, with 14 bases separating them. This CDR3 region has 15 residues. Germline CDR1 is MNHEY and CDR2 is SVGAGI. CDR3 loop: CASSESRGHTDTQYF. The CDR3 DNA follows: TGTGCCAGCAGTGAATCCCGGGGGCACACAGATACGCAGTATTTT.

V usage is TRBV7-9 and J usage is TRBJ2-7; D not certain. Trimming left V 5 bases short and J 5 bases short, with 10 bases between. This CDR3 spans 12 amino acids. CDR1 is SEHNR and CDR2 is FQNEAQ in the germline V gene (reference sequence). The DNA for the CDR3 is TGTGCCAGCAGCCCCATTACCGACGAGCAGTACTTC. As protein: CASSPITDEQYF.

The CDR3 region is CATSRADRAIWREQFF. The CDR3 DNA is TGTGCCACCAGCAGAGCAGACAGAGCTATATGGCGTGAACAGTTCTTC. The J gene is TRBJ2-1, the V gene TRBV15, with a possible D match to TRBD1 (5 bases). In germline, CDR1 is LNHNV, CDR2 YYDKDF (reference sequence). V lost 1 base, J lost 13 bases, and 23 bases lay in between. The CDR3 covers 16 residues.

The rearrangement joins TRBV7-2 to TRBJ2-5; no definite D call. V was shortened by 1 base and J by 4 bases, with 10 bases between the two germline ends. This CDR3 has 14 amino acids. Per the germline V gene, CDR1 is SGHTA and CDR2 is FQGNSA. The CDR3 bases are TGTGCCAGCAGCTTAGGGGCGGTCGGAGAGACCCAGTACTTC. Its translation: CASSLGAVGETQYF.

The chain has TRBV12-3 or TRBV12-4 and TRBJ2-7, with 11 bases matching TRBD2. CDR3 length: 15 amino acids. V lost 1 base, J lost 5 bases, and 4 bases stayed unmatched. CDR3 region: CASSLELAGVHEQYF. The CDR3 nucleotides are TGTGCCAGCAGTTTAGAACTAGCGGGAGTCCACGAGCAGTACTTC.

The V gene is TRBV20-1, the J gene TRBJ2-3; a possible D gene is TRBD1 (6 bases). Trimming pared 5 bases from V and 3 bases from J, leaving 21 bases between. The CDR3 runs to 16 residues. Germline assignment: CDR1 DFQATT and CDR2 SNEGSKA (reference sequence). CDR3 in amino acids: CSAELLTGPTTDTQYF. The CDR3 region has the DNA TGCAGTGCTGAACTCCTGACAGGCCCTACAACAGATACGCAGTATTTT.

This clonotype was seen more than once but under ten times. This chain connects TRBV12-3 or TRBV12-4 to TRBJ1-1; D gene ambiguous. The CDR3 loop spans 14 amino acids. The V and J ends lost 5 bases and 6 bases respectively, with 16 bases between them. DNA of the CDR3: TGTGCCAGCAGTCAAAGAAAGGAGGCGGCTGAAGCTTTCTTT. It is translated as CASSQRKEAAEAFF.

The chain joins TRBV11-2 to TRBJ1-1, with D perhaps matching TRBD1 (5 bases). CDR3 length equals 13 residues. Between the trimmed V and J ends, which lost 4 bases and 7 bases, there was a span of 13 bases. CDR1 and CDR2 (germline): SGHAT, FQNNGV. CDR3 protein: CASSYTPGLEAFF. In DNA form, the CDR3 reads TGTGCCAGCAGCTACACCCCAGGGCTTGAAGCTTTCTTT.

The table lists this clonotype with a few counts. The chain has TRBV29-1 and TRBJ1-2, with 8 bases matching TRBD1. This CDR3 has 14 amino acids. The junction had 6 bases not matched to a gene; V was cut back by 1 base and J by 5 bases. Germline CDR1 reads SQVTM; CDR2 reads ANQGSEA. CDR3 bases: TGCAGCGTTGAAGTCTCGGACAGGGCATATGGCTACACCTTC. Its protein is CSVEVSDRAYGYTF.

The V call is TRBV11-2, the J call TRBJ2-3; 9 positions agree with TRBD2. The CDR3 length is 16 residues. Trimming removed 1 base from V and 6 bases from J; junction bases left unmatched: 8. CDR1 is SGHAT, CDR2 FQNNGV, per germline. The CDR3 coding sequence is TGTGCCAGCAGCTTAGGTCTAGCGGGGAACGGCGATACGCAGTATTTT. Amino acid sequence: CASSLGLAGNGDTQYF.

The rearrangement uses TRBV6-6 and TRBJ2-1, with 7 bases that match TRBD1. The V and J ends lost 1 base and 2 bases, in that order; junction bases with no gene match: 2. The CDR3 totals 15 residues. In germline, CDR1 is MNHNY, CDR2 SVGAGI (reference sequence). The CDR3: CASSYLQGTYNEQFF. DNA for the CDR3: TGTGCCAGCAGTTACTTACAGGGGACCTACAATGAGCAGTTCTTC.

V is TRBV7-2 and J is TRBJ2-5; 12 bases are a match to TRBD1. The closer fit of TRBJ2-7 to the DNA end suggests the J call may be wrong. The CDR3 has 15 residues. Germline V gene lookup returns CDR1 SGHTA and CDR2 FQGNSA. The CDR3 sequence: CASSLQGTGGVEQYF. DNA for the CDR3: TGTGCCAGCAGCCTCCAGGGGACAGGGGGCGTCGAGCAGTACTTC.

The chain has TRBV6-5 and TRBJ1-1; a possible D gene is TRBD1 (5 bases). The CDR3 has 14 amino acids. V lost 7 bases to trimming and J lost 5 bases, with 17 bases between them. Per germline, CDR1 MNHEY and CDR2 SVGAGI. The CDR3 protein is CASTPLKGTTEAFF. The CDR3 DNA reads TGTGCCAGCACACCACTGAAGGGGACGACTGAAGCTTTCTTT.

The V and J genes are TRBV3-1 and TRBJ1-4, with D unresolved. This CDR3 is built from 13 residues. V shed 3 bases and J shed 11 bases, with 13 bases lying between them. From germline, CDR1 is LGHDT and CDR2 YNNKEL (reference sequence). CDR3 sequence (DNA): TGTGCCAGCAGCCAGGCCCTACCCGCGAAACTGTTTTTT. Residues: CASSQALPAKLFF. Full variable domain (outside the CDR3, taken from reference TRBV3-1 and TRBJ1-4): DTAVSQTPKYLVTQMGNDKSIKCEQNLGHDTMYWYKQDSKKFLKIMFSYNNKELIINETVPNRFSPKSPDKAHLNLHINSLELGDSAVYFCASSQALPAKLFFGSGTQLSVL.